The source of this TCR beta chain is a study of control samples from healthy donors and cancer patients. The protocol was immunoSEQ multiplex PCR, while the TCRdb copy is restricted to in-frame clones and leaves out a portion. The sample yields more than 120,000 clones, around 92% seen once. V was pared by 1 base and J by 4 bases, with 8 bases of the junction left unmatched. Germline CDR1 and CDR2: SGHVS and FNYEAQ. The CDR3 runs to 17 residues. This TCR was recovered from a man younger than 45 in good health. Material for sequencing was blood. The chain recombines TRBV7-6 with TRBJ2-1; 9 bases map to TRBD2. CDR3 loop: CASSLVASGTLYNEQFF. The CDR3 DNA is TGTGCCAGCAGCTTAGTGGCTAGCGGGACCCTTTACAATGAGCAGTTCTTC.